The T cell receptor (beta chain) described here comes from a study of cytomegalovirus exposure and HLA in healthy donors. The study's findings and limits: Indistinguishable V segments, including TRBV6-2 and TRBV6-3, were excluded.

PCR used 60 Vbeta primers and 13 Jbeta primers. As processed by the authors: Per a later analysis, the number of unique TCR beta chains was some 75 million, of which 9 million to 14 million were shared. Repertoires were generated with immunoSEQ multiplex PCR, while TCRdb's copy carries only in-frame clones and drops some. V and J calls and clone size come straight from that table; D and trimming were deduced from the DNA. The sample shows fewer than 300,000 clones, about four fifths of them seen only once. A word on this clone: Its antigen remains unidentified.

Unrecorded immune exposure was likely among donors, who were nominally healthy when sampled. The CDR3 is 13 amino acids. Germline V CDR1 and CDR2: LGHNA, YNFKEQ. Trimming left V 0 bases short and J 5 bases short, with 7 bases between. This clonotype was sampled from a girl aged 2 to 10 in good health and CMV-seronegative. The V call is TRBV4-2, the J call TRBJ1-2, with D unresolved. Sequenced sample: PBMCs. The CDR3 reads CASSQEGPYGYTF. The CDR3 DNA reads TGTGCCAGCAGCCAAGAGGGCCCTTATGGCTACACCTTC.